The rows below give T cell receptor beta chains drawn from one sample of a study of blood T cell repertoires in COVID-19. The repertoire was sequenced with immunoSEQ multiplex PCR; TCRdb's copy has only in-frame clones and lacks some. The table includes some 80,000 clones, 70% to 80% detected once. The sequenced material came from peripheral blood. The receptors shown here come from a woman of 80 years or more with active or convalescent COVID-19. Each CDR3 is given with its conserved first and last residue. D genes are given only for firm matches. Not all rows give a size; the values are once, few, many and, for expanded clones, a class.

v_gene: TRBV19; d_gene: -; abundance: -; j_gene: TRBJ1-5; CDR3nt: TGTGCCAGTAGTATAGATCTTGGAGGCTATCAGCCCCAGCATTTT; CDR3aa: CASSIDLGGYQPQHF
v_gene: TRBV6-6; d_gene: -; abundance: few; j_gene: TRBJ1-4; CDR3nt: TGTGCCAGCAGACTTACCCTCGAGGGTGAAAAACTGTTTTTT; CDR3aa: CASRLTLEGEKLFF
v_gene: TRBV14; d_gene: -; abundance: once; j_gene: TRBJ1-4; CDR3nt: TGTGCCAGCAGCCGAGCGCCAAACGCAACTAATGAAAAACTGTTTTTT; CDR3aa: CASSRAPNATNEKLFF
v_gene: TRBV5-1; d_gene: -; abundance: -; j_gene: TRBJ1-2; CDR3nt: TGCGCCAGCAGCTTGGCCCCAGGGTTAAACTATGGCTACACCTTC; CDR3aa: CASSLAPGLNYGYTF
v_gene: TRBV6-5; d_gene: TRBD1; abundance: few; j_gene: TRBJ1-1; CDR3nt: TGTGCCAGCAGTACTCGACAGGGGAGGACGGCTTTCTTT; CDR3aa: CASSTRQGRTAFF
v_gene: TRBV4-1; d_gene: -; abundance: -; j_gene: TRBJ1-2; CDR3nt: TGCGCCAGCACCTTACACAGGGCTATCTATGGCTACACCTTC; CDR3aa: CASTLHRAIYGYTF
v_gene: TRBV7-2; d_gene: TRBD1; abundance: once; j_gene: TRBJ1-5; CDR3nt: TGTGCCAGCAGCTTAGCTACAGGGGTGGGACAGCCCCAGCATTTT; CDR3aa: CASSLATGVGQPQHF
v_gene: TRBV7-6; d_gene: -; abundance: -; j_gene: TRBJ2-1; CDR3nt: TGTGCCAGCAGCTCCCCGGTAACTCGCTCCTACAATGAGCAGTTCTTC; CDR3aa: CASSSPVTRSYNEQFF
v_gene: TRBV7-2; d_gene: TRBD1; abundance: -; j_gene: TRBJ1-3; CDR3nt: TGTGCCAGCAGCTCACCTATCCCGGGACAGGGTTTGGCTGGAAACACCATATATTTT; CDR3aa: CASSSPIPGQGLAGNTIYF
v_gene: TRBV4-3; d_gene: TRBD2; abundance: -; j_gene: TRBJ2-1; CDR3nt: TGCGCCAGCAGCCAACTAGGGGCGAGTAGCGGGAGGGTGTTCTTC; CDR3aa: CASSQLGASSGRVFF
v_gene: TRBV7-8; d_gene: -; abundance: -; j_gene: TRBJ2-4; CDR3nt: TGTGCCAGCAGCTTAGTCTTTGGGGGGTCCACCCTCGCCAAAAACATTCAGTACTTC; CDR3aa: CASSLVFGGSTLAKNIQYF
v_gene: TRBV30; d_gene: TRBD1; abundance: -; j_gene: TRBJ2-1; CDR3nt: TGTGCCTGGAGTCCGTTCCGGGACAGGGGAAGATATGAGCAGTTCTTC; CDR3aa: CAWSPFRDRGRYEQFF
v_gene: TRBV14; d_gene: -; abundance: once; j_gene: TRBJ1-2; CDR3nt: TGTGCCAGCAGCCAAGGAGTCTTAAGCTATGGCTACACCTTC; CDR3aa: CASSQGVLSYGYTF
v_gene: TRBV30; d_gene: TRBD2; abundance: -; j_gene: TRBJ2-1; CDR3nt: TGTGCCTGGAGTCCCCGACTAGCGAGAGCCCGGTCGCATAAGTTCTTC; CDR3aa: CAWSPRLARARSHKFF